Sequencing of this T cell receptor (beta chain) was carried out in a study of T cell clones after liver transplantation. Overall study context: A pre-transplant mixed lymphocyte reaction with TCRbeta sequencing defined graft-donor-reactive clones followed in post-transplant blood. Broader study findings: Post-transplant time points were not standardized, so conclusions are preliminary. A significant post-transplant drop in circulating graft-donor-reactive CD4 TCRbeta sequences occurred in most of the 8 subjects.

Method: immunoSEQ multiplex PCR; TCRdb's copy keeps in-frame clones and lacks some. The sample holds 68,000 or so clones, 80% to 95% seen once. As for this clone: What it binds is unknown.

Germline CDR1 reads SNHLY; CDR2 reads FYNNEI. CDR3 length: 15 amino acids. Trimming took off 6 bases at V and 3 bases at J, with 18 bases between the two ends. Unstimulated PBMCs were sorted into CD3+CD4+ and CD3+CD8+ populations. This TCR was recovered from a human patient who received a liver transplant. Some of these T cells may belong to the graft donor. The sample consisted of CD4+ T cells from blood, taken less than 27 months after liver transplant. The V and J genes are TRBV2 and TRBJ2-7; D might be TRBD2 (5 bases). The CDR3 sequence: CASRAYASGIYEQYF. For the CDR3, the DNA is TGTGCCAGCAGAGCCTATGCGTCCGGGATCTACGAGCAGTACTTC.